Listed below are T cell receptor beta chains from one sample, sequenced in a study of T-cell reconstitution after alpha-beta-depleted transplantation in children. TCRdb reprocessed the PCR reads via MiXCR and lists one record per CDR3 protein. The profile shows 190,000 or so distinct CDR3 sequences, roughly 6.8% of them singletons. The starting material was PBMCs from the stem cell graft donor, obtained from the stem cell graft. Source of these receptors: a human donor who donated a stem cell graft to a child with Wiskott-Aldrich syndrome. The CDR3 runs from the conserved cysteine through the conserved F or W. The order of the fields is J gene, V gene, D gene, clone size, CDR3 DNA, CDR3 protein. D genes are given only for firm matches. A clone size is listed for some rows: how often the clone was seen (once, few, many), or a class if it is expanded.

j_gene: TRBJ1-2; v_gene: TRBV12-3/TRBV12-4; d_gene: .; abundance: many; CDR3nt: TGTGCCAGCAGTTGGACCAATCCGCCCACGGGCTACACCTTC; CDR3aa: CASSWTNPPTGYTF
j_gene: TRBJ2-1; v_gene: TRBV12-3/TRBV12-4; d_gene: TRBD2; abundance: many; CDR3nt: TGTGCCAGCAGTCTTTACGGGAGGGACAATGAGCAGTTCTTC; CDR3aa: CASSLYGRDNEQFF
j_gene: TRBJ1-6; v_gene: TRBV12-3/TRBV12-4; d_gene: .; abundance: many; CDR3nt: TGTGCCAGCAGCTTAGCCCTCGATTCACCCCTCCACTTT; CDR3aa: CASSLALDSPLHF
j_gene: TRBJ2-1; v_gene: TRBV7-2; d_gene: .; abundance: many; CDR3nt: TGTGCCAGCAGCTTAGAGGGGACCCGCCGACACAATGAGCAGTTCTTC; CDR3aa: CASSLEGTRRHNEQFF
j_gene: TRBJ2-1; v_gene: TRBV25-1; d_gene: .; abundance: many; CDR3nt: TGTGCCAGCAGTGACGGGACACGCAGGGTTGAGCAGTTCTTC; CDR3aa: CASSDGTRRVEQFF
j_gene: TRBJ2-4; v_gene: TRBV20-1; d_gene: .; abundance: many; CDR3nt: TGCAGTGCGTTTATACTCGGGACACTGTTGGCCAAAAACATTCAGTACTTC; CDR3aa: CSAFILGTLLAKNIQYF
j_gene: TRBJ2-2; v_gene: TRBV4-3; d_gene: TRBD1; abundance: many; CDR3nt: TGCGCCAGCAGCCAAGACCTGGACAGGGCCACCGGGGAGCTGTTTTTT; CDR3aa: CASSQDLDRATGELFF
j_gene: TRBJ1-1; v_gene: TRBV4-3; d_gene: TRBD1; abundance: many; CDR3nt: TGCGCCAGCAGCCAAGATGTTGTGGGACAGTACTACACTGAAGCTTTCTTT; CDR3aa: CASSQDVVGQYYTEAFF
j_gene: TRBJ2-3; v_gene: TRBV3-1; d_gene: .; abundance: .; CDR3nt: TGTGCCAGCAGCAAAGTCGTGCCTGGGACACATACGCAGTATTTT; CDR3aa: CASSKVVPGTHTQYF
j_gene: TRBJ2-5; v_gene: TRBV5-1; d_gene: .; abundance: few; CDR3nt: TGCGCCAGCACGTGGGAAGGGTGGCGCGAGACCCAGTACTTC; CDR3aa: CASTWEGWRETQYF
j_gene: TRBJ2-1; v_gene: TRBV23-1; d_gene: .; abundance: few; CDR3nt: TGCGCCAGCAGTCAACAGACAGGATGGACGTTCTTC; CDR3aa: CASSQQTGWTFF
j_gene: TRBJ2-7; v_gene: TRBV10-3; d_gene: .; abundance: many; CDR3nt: TGTGCCATCAGTGAGTCGGTCGGGACTGACTCCTACGAGCAGTACTTC; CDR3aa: CAISESVGTDSYEQYF
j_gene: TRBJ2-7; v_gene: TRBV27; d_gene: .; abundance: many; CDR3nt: TGTGCCAGCAGTTTTTCGGGTTCGGGTCGAACCTACGAGCAGTACTTC; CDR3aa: CASSFSGSGRTYEQYF